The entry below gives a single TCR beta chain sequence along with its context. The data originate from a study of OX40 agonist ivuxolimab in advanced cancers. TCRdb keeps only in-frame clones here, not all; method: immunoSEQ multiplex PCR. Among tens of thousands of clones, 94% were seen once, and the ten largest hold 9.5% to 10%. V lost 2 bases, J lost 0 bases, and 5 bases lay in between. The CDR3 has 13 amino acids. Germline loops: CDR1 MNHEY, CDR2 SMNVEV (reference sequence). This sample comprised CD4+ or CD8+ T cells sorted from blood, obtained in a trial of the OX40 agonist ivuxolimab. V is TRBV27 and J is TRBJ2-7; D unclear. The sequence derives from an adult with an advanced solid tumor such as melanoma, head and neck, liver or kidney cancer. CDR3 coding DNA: TGTGCCAGCAGTTTAGGCATCTCCTACGAGCAGTACTTC. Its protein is CASSLGISYEQYF.